This T cell receptor (beta chain) was sequenced during a study of cytomegalovirus exposure and HLA in healthy donors. In regard to this clone: As yet, its antigen is unknown.

Primers included in the PCR were 60 Vbeta and 13 Jbeta primers. Sequencing was performed with immunoSEQ multiplex PCR; in TCRdb, only in-frame clones are kept and a portion is missing. Of roughly 72,000 clones detected, over 70% appear once; the ten largest clones hold about 22%. J lost 5 bases, V lost 4 bases, and 13 bases had no gene match. The CDR3 contains 16 residues. Germline lookup yields CDR1 SGHNT and CDR2 YYREEE (reference sequence). The study, taken as a whole, reports: Later analysis identified several of the most significant clusters that appeared linked to common viral pathogens. Among immune exposure information, only CMV serostatus was available.

The specimen sequenced was PBMCs. The chain is built from TRBV5-4 and TRBJ2-3; 7 nucleotides line up with TRBD2. The TCR originated in a woman aged 40-49 years in good health and CMV-seropositive. In nucleotides, the CDR3 is TGTGCCAGCAGCACTGAGACTAGGGGACTAAGAGATACGCAGTATTTT. This sequence encodes CASSTETRGLRDTQYF.